The clone carrying this TCR beta chain has a handful of counts. Antigen specificity is unknown. This entry is derived from a study of glioma-infiltrating T cells. Whole-study results and caveats: Non-neoplastic patients had below-expected tissue-blood divergence, while all gliomas exceeded expectation.

Using RNA template, CDR3s of TCR alpha and beta were amplified with iRepertoire arm-PCR. For one-step reverse transcription and amplification, 100-400 ng of tissue mRNA or PBMC total RNA was used. Each CDR3 protein gets one entry after TCRdb re-called the multiplex PCR reads with MiXCR. The data show about 190,000 distinct CDR3 sequences, over 25% seen once. Germline-derived CDR1 and CDR2 are SGHTA and FQGTGA. The V gene end was trimmed by 0 bases and the J gene end by 1 base; junction bases not matched to a gene: 4. The CDR3 is made up of 16 amino acids. The chain combines TRBV7-3 with TRBJ2-3, with 7 nucleotides matching TRBD2. Sequencing was performed on glioma tissue, nonneoplastic brain tissue, or PBMCs (not recorded which). The origin of this receptor is a human donor with low-grade glioma or glioblastoma, undergoing nonglioma brain surgery, or in good health (not recorded which). The CDR3 sequence is CASSLTGGRGTDTQYF. The CDR3 DNA follows: TGTGCCAGCAGCTTAACCGGAGGGAGGGGCACAGATACGCAGTATTTT.